The 27 T cell receptor beta chains reported below all come from one sample, sequenced in a study of blood T cells in healthy people across ages. The second PCR ran about 6 to 12 cycles with a sample-barcoded 5' primer and J-beta primers. MiXCR was run by TCRdb on the 5' RACE reads, yielding one entry per CDR3 protein. Among over 950,000 distinct CDR3 sequences listed, 35% to 45% were seen once. Sequenced sample: blood. The receptors were gathered from a young man in good health.

The chain is built from TRBV14 and TRBJ1-2, with D uncertain. The CDR3 runs to 12 residues. Trimming pared 1 base from V and 9 bases from J, leaving 9 bases between. CDR1 and CDR2 (germline): SGHDN, FVKESK. CDR3 sequence (DNA): TGTGCCAGCAGCCAAGCCCCTGAACGCTACACCTTC. Translating gives CASSQAPERYTF.

V and J are TRBV14 and TRBJ2-1; no clear D gene. The J call is uncertain, as TRBJ2-7 better fits the DNA end. Germline CDR1 and CDR2: SGHDN and FVKESK. The CDR3 consists of 17 residues. Written as DNA, the CDR3 is TGTGCCAGCAGCCCTAGTGGATCCAGCCTATCAACCAATGAGCAGTACTTC. Translated: CASSPSGSSLSTNEQYF.

The table lists this clonotype with a few counts. The rearrangement uses TRBV3-1 and TRBJ2-3; perhaps TRBD1 as D (6 bases). Trimming cost V 0 bases and J 0 bases, with 10 bases left between them. The CDR3 covers 16 residues. Germline V gives CDR1 LGHDT, CDR2 YNNKEL (reference sequence). The CDR3 loop is CASSQEKGVSTDTQYF. Here the CDR3 DNA reads TGTGCCAGCAGCCAAGAAAAGGGGGTAAGCACAGATACGCAGTATTTT.

This clonotype was observed at least ten times. The chain combines TRBV10-3 with TRBJ2-3; the match to TRBD1 covers 11 bases. Germline CDR1 and CDR2: ENHRY and SYGVKD. The trim removed 11 bases at V and 2 bases at J, leaving 9 bases unmatched. The CDR3 has 15 amino acids. CDR3 amino acids: CASRDRGLVTDTQYF. The DNA for the CDR3 is TGTGCCTCCAGGGACAGGGGGTTGGTCACAGATACGCAGTATTTT.

The chain's CDR3 is CASTPRGGNYEKLFF. The CDR3 DNA follows: TGTGCCAGCACCCCGAGGGGGGGAAATTATGAAAAACTGTTTTTT. This sequence joins TRBV2 and TRBJ1-4, with a tentative D call TRBD1 (6 bases). The CDR3 spans 15 residues. Germline CDR1 SNHLY, CDR2 FYNNEI. With 7 bases removed from V and 6 bases from J, the gap between germline ends came to 18 bases.

The chain is built from TRBV20-1 and TRBJ1-5, with 7 bases identical to TRBD1. This CDR3 has 13 residues. J was trimmed by 6 bases and V by 5 bases; bases with no gene match: 7. The germline V gene has CDR1 DFQATT and CDR2 SNEGSKA (reference sequence). In DNA form, the CDR3 reads TGCAGTGCTGCACAGGGGCCCGGTCAGCCCCAGCATTTT. It specifies CSAAQGPGQPQHF.

This clonotype was recorded a few times. This chain joins TRBV20-1 and TRBJ1-2, with 7 bases that match TRBD1. From germline, CDR1 is DFQATT and CDR2 SNEGSKA (reference sequence). This CDR3 contains 13 residues. V shed 5 bases, J shed 3 bases, and the junction held 6 bases outside the gene matches. The CDR3 sequence is CSARHRGDYGYTF. CDR3 nucleotides: TGCAGTGCTCGCCACAGGGGAGACTATGGCTACACCTTC.

The chain employs TRBV20-1 and TRBJ2-3, with no clear D. V was pared by 0 bases and J by 3 bases, with 10 bases between. This CDR3 spans 14 amino acids. The V gene's germline CDR1 is DFQATT and CDR2 SNEGSKA (reference sequence). The CDR3 region has the DNA TGCAGTGCTAGAGAGGGCCTAGAAACAGATACGCAGTATTTT. Residues: CSAREGLETDTQYF.

In this sample, this clonotype turned up a few times. The chain has TRBV5-5 and TRBJ2-7; no definite D call. V lost 0 bases and J lost 6, with 10 bases in between. Per germline, CDR1 SGHKS and CDR2 YYEKEE (reference sequence). The CDR3 is 13 residues long. CDR3 bases: TGTGCCAGCAGCTTGGCCCGTACCCTCGAGCAGTACTTC. This gives the protein CASSLARTLEQYF.

This clonotype has only a few counts. The CDR3, as DNA: TGTGCCAGCAGTTTATGTGTTGGGGGCGACTACCCTATCTCTTGGCAGTACTTC. Encoded protein: CASSLCVGGDYPISWQYF. V gene TRBV27 combines with J gene TRBJ2-5, with a weak D call TRBD1 (6 bases). CDR3 length: 18 residues. Trimming shortened V by 1 base and J by 11 bases, and 29 bases separated the two germline ends. Germline CDR1 MNHEY, CDR2 SMNVEV (reference sequence).

V gene TRBV20-1 combines with J gene TRBJ1-5; D might be TRBD1 (5 bases). Trimming cost V 0 bases and J 7 bases, with 19 bases left between them. Looked up from germline, CDR1 is DFQATT and CDR2 is SNEGSKA (reference sequence). The CDR3 extends over 16 amino acids. The CDR3 sequence is CSARDRRRELGQPQHF. The CDR3 region has the DNA TGCAGTGCTAGAGATAGGCGCAGGGAGTTGGGGCAGCCCCAGCATTTT.

The CDR3 nucleotides are TGTGCCACCAGCAGAGCAAAAGAACCCGGGGCGAGTAATCAGCCCCAGCATTTT. This sequence encodes CATSRAKEPGASNQPQHF. This chain joins TRBV15 and TRBJ1-5; TRBD1 might be the D (5 bases). Germline V lookup: CDR1 LNHNV, CDR2 YYDKDF (reference sequence). This CDR3 comprises 18 residues. With 1 base removed from V and 4 bases from J, the gap between germline ends came to 20 bases.

This sequence joins TRBV15 and TRBJ1-4; a possible D gene is TRBD1 (5 bases). The CDR3 spans 16 residues. Germline CDR1 and CDR2: LNHNV and YYDKDF (reference sequence). Trimming stripped 0 bases from V and 8 bases from J, with 16 bases between. CDR3 in DNA: TGTGCCACCAGCAGAGATGGAACAGGTCGGCGAGAAAAACTGTTTTTT. Its translation is CATSRDGTGRREKLFF.

The chain employs TRBV6-4 and TRBJ1-1; D unclear. Germline V gene lookup returns CDR1 MRHNA and CDR2 SNTAGT. This CDR3 has 13 amino acids. V shed 2 bases and J shed 0 bases, with 4 bases lying between them. The CDR3 region is CASSDQVNTEAFF. In nucleotides, the CDR3 is TGTGCCAGCAGTGACCAAGTGAACACTGAAGCTTTCTTT.

This clonotype was observed a few times. This rearrangement joins TRBV4-1 to TRBJ1-5; 7 nucleotides line up with TRBD1. V shed 6 bases and J 1 base; nucleotides not matched to a gene: 6. The CDR3 has 15 residues. Germline CDR1 is MGHRA and CDR2 is YSYEKL. The CDR3 sequence is CASRNLGGSNQPQHF. CDR3 DNA: TGCGCCAGCAGGAATCTAGGGGGCAGCAATCAGCCCCAGCATTTT.

The rearrangement links TRBV6-5 to TRBJ1-5; D is uncertain. V was cut by 5 bases and J by 5 bases, with 10 bases left in between. The CDR3 covers 13 residues. The germline gives CDR1 MNHEY, CDR2 SVGAGI. CDR3 DNA sequence: TGTGCCAGCAGTCGGGGAGAATATCAGCCCCAGCATTTT. It encodes CASSRGEYQPQHF.

The rearrangement links TRBV25-1 to TRBJ2-1; D is possibly TRBD1 (6 bases). Germline loops: CDR1 MGHDK, CDR2 SYGVNS. Trimming removed 1 base at V and 6 bases at J, with 10 bases between. This CDR3 contains 14 residues. CDR3: CASSEWDNCNEQFF. The CDR3 bases are TGTGCCAGCAGTGAATGGGACAATTGCAATGAGCAGTTCTTC. Using reference TRBV25-1 and TRBJ2-1 for the parts outside the CDR3, the full variable domain is EADIYQTPRYLVIGTGKKITLECSQTMGHDKMYWYQQDPGMELHLIHYSYGVNSTEKGDLSSESTVSRIRTEHFPLTLESARPSHTSQYLCASSEWDNCNEQFFGPGTRLTVL.

Details on this clonotype: Germline and junction disagree at one end, which may indicate a read error. This sequence joins TRBV9 and TRBJ2-5; 8 positions agree with TRBD1. Germline V gene data show CDR1 as SGDLS and CDR2 as YYNGEE. The CDR3 covers 15 residues. The CDR3 DNA reads as TGTGCCAGTAGCGTCTCGGGACAGGTGGCCACGGTTATGTACTTC. Encoded protein: CASSVSGQVATVMYF.

This clonotype was picked up one time. The rearrangement joins TRBV27 to TRBJ1-5; TRBD1 might be the D (6 bases). The CDR3 runs to 16 residues. Germline V lookup: CDR1 MNHEY, CDR2 SMNVEV (reference sequence). The V end lost 5 bases, the J end lost 0 bases, and 14 bases lay between the germline ends. CDR3 region: CASSPGQRYSNQPQHF. DNA for the CDR3: TGTGCCAGCAGTCCCGGACAGAGATATAGCAATCAGCCCCAGCATTTT.

V usage is TRBV6-5 and J usage is TRBJ1-2; D is possibly TRBD1 (5 bases). The V gene's germline CDR1 is MNHEY and CDR2 SVGAGI. The length of the CDR3 is 16 residues. Trimming pared 0 bases from V and 3 bases from J, leaving 14 bases between. The CDR3 spells CASSYSTWGSHYGYTF. The CDR3 nucleotides are TGTGCCAGCAGTTACTCGACGTGGGGCAGTCACTATGGCTACACCTTC.

This clonotype was seen only a few times. The chain has TRBV29-1 and TRBJ2-3; no reliable D call. With 1 base removed from V and 2 bases from J, the gap between germline ends came to 7 bases. This CDR3 contains 13 residues. Germline lookup yields CDR1 SQVTM and CDR2 ANQGSEA. The CDR3 sequence is CSVEGRTTDTQYF. In nucleotides, the CDR3 is TGCAGCGTTGAAGGCCGGACCACAGATACGCAGTATTTT.

This clonotype was observed a few times. J is TRBJ2-3 and V is TRBV11-3, with 11 bases identical to TRBD1. Trimming took 1 base from V and 3 from J; bases not matched to a gene: 3. CDR1 and CDR2 from the germline V gene are SGHNT and YENEEA. CDR3 length: 16 amino acids. The CDR3 nucleotides read TGTGCCAGCAGCTTAGCCGGGACAGGGGGGACAGATACGCAGTATTTT. Encoded protein: CASSLAGTGGTDTQYF.

This clonotype was recorded many times. The V call is TRBV12-3 or TRBV12-4, the J call TRBJ1-5; TRBD1 matches 9 bases. The CDR3 runs to 13 residues. The V gene end was trimmed by 5 bases and the J gene end by 4 bases; junction bases not matched to a gene: 0. CDR3 loop: CASSGTGNQPQHF. In DNA form, the CDR3 reads TGTGCCAGCAGTGGGACAGGGAATCAGCCCCAGCATTTT.

This clonotype has just a few counts. This CDR3 reads CASSFEPTGNYEQYF. DNA of the CDR3: TGTGCCAGCAGTTTTGAGCCGACAGGGAACTACGAGCAGTACTTC. The chain uses TRBV12-3 or TRBV12-4 and TRBJ2-7, with 7 nucleotides matching TRBD1. The CDR3 totals 15 residues. The V and J ends lost 3 bases and 3 bases, in that order; junction bases with no gene match: 8.

A word on this clonotype: At one boundary the junction diverges from the germline segment, which might be a read error. The V gene is TRBV9, the J gene TRBJ2-1, with 11 bases lining up with TRBD2. CDR1 and CDR2 (germline): SGDLS, YYNGEE. The CDR3 loop spans 16 amino acids. CDR3 region: CAGSVAWSSGGNEQFF. The CDR3 DNA sequence: TGTGCCGGCAGCGTAGCTTGGTCTAGCGGGGGGAATGAGCAGTTCTTC.

V and J are TRBV27 and TRBJ1-5, with D possibly matching TRBD1 (5 bases). Germline V gene sequence: CDR1 MNHEY, CDR2 SMNVEV (reference sequence). Between the trimmed V and J ends, which lost 3 bases and 1 base, there was a span of 7 bases. The CDR3 is made up of 14 amino acids. The CDR3 reads CASSFGASNQPQHF. CDR3 in DNA: TGTGCCAGCAGTTTTGGGGCCAGCAATCAGCCCCAGCATTTT.

This clonotype was counted a few times. The V call is TRBV6-6, the J call TRBJ1-2; no clear D. V lost 4 bases and J 5 bases, leaving 14 bases between the germline ends. Germline V gene lookup returns CDR1 MNHNY and CDR2 SVGAGI (reference sequence). This CDR3 has 14 amino acids. The CDR3 sequence: CASSFRTGKYGYTF. For the CDR3, the DNA is TGTGCCAGCAGTTTCCGAACGGGGAAATATGGCTACACCTTC.